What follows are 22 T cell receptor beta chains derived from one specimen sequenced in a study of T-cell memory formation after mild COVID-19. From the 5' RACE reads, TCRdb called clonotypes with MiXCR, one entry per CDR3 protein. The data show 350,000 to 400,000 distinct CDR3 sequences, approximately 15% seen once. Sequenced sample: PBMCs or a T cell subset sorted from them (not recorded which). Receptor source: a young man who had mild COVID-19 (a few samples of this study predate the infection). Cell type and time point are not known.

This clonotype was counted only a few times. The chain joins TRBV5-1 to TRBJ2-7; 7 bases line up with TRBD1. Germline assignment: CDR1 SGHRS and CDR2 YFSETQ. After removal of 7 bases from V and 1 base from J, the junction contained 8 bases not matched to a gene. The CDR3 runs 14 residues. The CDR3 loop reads CASRRTQGSYEQYF. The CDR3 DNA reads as TGCGCCAGCCGCAGAACACAGGGGTCCTACGAGCAGTACTTC.

For the CDR3, the DNA is TGTGCCAGCTCACCCAGGGACTCCGCCTCTGGAAACACCATATATTTT. Amino acids: CASSPRDSASGNTIYF. V usage is TRBV18 and J usage is TRBJ1-3; TRBD1 is a possible D gene (5 bases). Deletions cut 3 bases from V and 0 bases from J, with 12 bases between. The CDR3 contains 16 residues. Germline V CDR1 and CDR2: KGHSH, LQKENI.

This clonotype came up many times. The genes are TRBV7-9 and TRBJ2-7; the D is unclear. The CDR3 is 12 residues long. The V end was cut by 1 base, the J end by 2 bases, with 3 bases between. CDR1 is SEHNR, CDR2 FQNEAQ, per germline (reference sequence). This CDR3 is CASSLDPYEQYF. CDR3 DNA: TGTGCCAGCAGCTTAGACCCCTACGAGCAGTACTTC.

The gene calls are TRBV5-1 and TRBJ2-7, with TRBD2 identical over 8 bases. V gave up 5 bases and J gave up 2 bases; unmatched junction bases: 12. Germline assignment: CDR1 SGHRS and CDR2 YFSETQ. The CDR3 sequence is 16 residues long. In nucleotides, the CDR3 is TGCGCCAGCAGTCCGGTGGTAGCGGGGCAGACCTACGAGCAGTACTTC. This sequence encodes CASSPVVAGQTYEQYF.

For the CDR3, the DNA is TGTGCCAGCAGCCTACGGGTGGAAGCGGCCAAAAACATTCAGTACTTC. Translating gives CASSLRVEAAKNIQYF. The rearrangement uses TRBV5-6 and TRBJ2-4; D gene unclear. Germline V lookup: CDR1 SGHDT, CDR2 YYEEEE. V lost 4 bases, J lost 1 base, and 15 bases lay in between. The CDR3 is 16 amino acids.

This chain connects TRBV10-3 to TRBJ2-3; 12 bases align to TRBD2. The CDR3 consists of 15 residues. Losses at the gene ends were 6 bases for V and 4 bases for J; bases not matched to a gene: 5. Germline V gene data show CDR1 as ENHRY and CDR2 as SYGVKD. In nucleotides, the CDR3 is TGTGCCATCAGCCTGACTAGCGGGGGAGCAGATACGCAGTATTTT. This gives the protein CAISLTSGGADTQYF.

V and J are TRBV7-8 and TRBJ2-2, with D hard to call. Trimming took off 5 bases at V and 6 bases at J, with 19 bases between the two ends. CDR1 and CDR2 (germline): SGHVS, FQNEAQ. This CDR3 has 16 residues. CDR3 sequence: CASSPSRLPIAGELFF. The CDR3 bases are TGTGCCAGCAGCCCAAGTCGACTTCCGATAGCCGGGGAGCTGTTTTTT.

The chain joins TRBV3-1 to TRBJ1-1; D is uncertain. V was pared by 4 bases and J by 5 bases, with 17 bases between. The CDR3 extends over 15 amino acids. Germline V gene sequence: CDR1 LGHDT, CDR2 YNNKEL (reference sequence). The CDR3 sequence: CASSPWEARQTEAFF. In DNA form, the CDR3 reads TGTGCCAGCAGCCCATGGGAGGCAAGGCAGACTGAAGCTTTCTTT.

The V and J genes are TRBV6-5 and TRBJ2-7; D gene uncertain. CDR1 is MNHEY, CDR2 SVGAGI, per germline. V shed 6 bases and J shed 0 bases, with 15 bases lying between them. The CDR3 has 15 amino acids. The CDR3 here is CASSRVGVYSYEQYV. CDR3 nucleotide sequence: TGTGCCAGCAGCCGTGTTGGGGTTTACTCCTACGAGCAGTACGTC.

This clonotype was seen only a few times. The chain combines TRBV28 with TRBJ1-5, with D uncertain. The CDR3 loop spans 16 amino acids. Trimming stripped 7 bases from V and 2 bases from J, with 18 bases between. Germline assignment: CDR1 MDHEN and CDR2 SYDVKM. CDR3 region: CASTDPGPTGNQPQHF. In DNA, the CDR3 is TGTGCCAGCACCGACCCCGGACCGACGGGCAATCAGCCCCAGCATTTT.

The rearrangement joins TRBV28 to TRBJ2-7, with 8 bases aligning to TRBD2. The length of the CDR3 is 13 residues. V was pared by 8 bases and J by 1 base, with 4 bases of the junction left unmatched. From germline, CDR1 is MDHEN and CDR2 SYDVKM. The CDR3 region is CASGRGGSYEQYV. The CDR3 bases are TGTGCCAGCGGCCGGGGGGGGTCCTACGAGCAGTACGTC.

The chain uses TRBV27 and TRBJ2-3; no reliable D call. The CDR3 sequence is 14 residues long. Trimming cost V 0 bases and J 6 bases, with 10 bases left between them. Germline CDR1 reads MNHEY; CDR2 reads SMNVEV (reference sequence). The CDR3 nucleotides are TGTGCCAGCAGTTTATCGTCTTTCGGGGATACGCAGTATTTT. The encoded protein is CASSLSSFGDTQYF.

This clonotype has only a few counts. CDR3 residues: CASGLDTDTQYF. CDR3 in DNA: TGCGCCAGTGGACTTGACACAGATACGCAGTATTTT. The chain is built from TRBV5-1 and TRBJ2-3, with TRBD2 as a possible D gene (5 bases). Germline CDR1 and CDR2: SGHRS and YFSETQ. V was clipped by 8 bases and J by 2 bases, with 9 bases between them. The CDR3 has 12 residues.

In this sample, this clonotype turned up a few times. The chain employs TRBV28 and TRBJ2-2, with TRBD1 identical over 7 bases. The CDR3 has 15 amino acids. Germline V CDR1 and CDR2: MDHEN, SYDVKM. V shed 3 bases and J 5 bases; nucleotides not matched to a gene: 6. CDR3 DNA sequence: TGTGCCAGCAGTTTCTGGGACAGAAGAACCGGGGAGCTGTTTTTT. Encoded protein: CASSFWDRRTGELFF.

This CDR3 reads CSAGGQVEQYF. CDR3 nucleotide sequence: TGCAGTGCTGGCGGACAGGTCGAGCAGTACTTC. The gene calls are TRBV20-1 and TRBJ2-7; TRBD1 matches 7 bases. J gave up 6 bases and V 5 bases, and 4 bases lay outside the gene matches. This CDR3 has 11 amino acids. Germline-derived CDR1 and CDR2 are DFQATT and SNEGSKA (reference sequence).

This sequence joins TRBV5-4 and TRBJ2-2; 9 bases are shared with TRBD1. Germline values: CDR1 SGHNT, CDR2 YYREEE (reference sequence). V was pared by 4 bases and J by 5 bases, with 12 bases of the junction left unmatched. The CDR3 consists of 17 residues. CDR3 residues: CASSVTGTGLRTGELFF. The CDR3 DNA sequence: TGTGCCAGCAGCGTTACCGGGACAGGGTTAAGAACCGGGGAGCTGTTTTTT.

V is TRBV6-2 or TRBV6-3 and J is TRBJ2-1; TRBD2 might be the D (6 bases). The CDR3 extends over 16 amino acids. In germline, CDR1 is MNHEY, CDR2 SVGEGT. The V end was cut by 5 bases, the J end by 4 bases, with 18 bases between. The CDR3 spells CASSGRDWMGYNEQFF. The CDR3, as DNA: TGTGCCAGCAGTGGCCGGGACTGGATGGGGTACAATGAGCAGTTCTTC.

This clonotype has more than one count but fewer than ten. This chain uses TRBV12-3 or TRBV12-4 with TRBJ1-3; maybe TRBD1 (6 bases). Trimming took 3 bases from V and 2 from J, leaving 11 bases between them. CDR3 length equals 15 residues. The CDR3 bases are TGTGCCAGCAGTTTCGGGAGGACAGCTGGAAACACCATATATTTT. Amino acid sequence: CASSFGRTAGNTIYF.

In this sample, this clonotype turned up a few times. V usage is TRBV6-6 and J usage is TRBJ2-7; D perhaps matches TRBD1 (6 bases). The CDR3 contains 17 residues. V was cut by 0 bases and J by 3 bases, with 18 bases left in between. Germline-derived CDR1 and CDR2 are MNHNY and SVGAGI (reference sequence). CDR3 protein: CASSYSVVGQIIYEQYV. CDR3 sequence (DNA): TGTGCCAGCAGTTACTCCGTCGTGGGACAAATTATCTACGAGCAGTACGTC.

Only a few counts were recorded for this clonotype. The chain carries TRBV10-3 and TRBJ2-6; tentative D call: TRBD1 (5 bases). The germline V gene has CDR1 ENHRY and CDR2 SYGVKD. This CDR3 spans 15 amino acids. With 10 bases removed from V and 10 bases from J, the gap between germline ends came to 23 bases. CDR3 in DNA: TGTGCCACCCTTGGCGGTTCCGGTAAGGGGAACGTCCTGACTTTC. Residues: CATLGGSGKGNVLTF.

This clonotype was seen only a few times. The CDR3 DNA reads TGTGCCAGCAGCTTTGGCAGGGCGAAGGTGTACACTGAAGCTTTCTTT. Translation gives CASSFGRAKVYTEAFF. The chain uses TRBV11-1 and TRBJ1-1; possible D gene TRBD1, 5 bases. Trimming took 3 bases from V and 3 from J, leaving 17 bases between them. CDR3 length equals 16 residues. Germline CDR1 is SGHAT and CDR2 is FQDESV (reference sequence).

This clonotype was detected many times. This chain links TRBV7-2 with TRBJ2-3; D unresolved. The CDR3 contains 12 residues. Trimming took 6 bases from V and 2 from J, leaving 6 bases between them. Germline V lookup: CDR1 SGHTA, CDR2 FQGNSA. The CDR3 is CASSYSTDTQYF. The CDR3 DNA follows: TGTGCCAGCAGTTACTCCACAGATACGCAGTATTTT.